This T cell receptor (beta chain) was profiled in a study of a mutant IDH1 vaccine in newly diagnosed glioma (dated by TCRdb to the early 2020s). Background on the whole study: Patients were given eight vaccinations, in weeks 1, 3, 5, 7, 11, 15, 19 and 23, which matched visits V03 through V10. In the chemotherapy-containing groups, vaccination started alongside temozolomide cycles, whereas in patients who had radiotherapy alone it started 4-6 weeks after radiotherapy. Of the roughly 34 treated patients, roughly 60% were male and approximately 40% were female, and the mean age was roughly 40 years. Before enrollment, patients had received standard therapy of radiotherapy alone, temozolomide alone, or radiochemotherapy with temozolomide; most received the combination. Peripheral blood was drawn at six visits: V03 (baseline), V05, V07, V10, V12 and V13. For exploratory analyses, 25 to 30 treated patients had longitudinal TCRB deep sequencing done wherever samples were available.

V was cut back by 4 bases and J by 3 bases, leaving a gap of 4 bases between them. The germline V gene yields SGHRS for CDR1 and YFSETQ for CDR2. From the cysteine through the phenylalanine, the CDR3 covers 11 amino acids. Only the CDR3 DNA is retained, 33 bases long and in frame from the first base. This clone has just one count. It lacks a known antigen. Base qualities were left out, and no much larger clone turns up one base away. What the research found in general, with its limitations: Vaccine-induced immune responses across multiple MHC alleles were detected in approximately 94% of patients. Selection of PBMC samples for TCRB deep sequencing was based on availability. The authors noted that analyses of patient blood samples could not be reproduced because of sample limitations. Pseudoprogression seemed to be unrelated to changes in the top peripheral T cell clonotypes found by TCRB sequencing.

Library preparation was by the immunoSEQ multiplex PCR assay. The hsTCRB Kit was used according to the manufacturer's protocol to amplify rearranged TCR beta chain sequences. TCRB libraries were sequenced on an Illumina MiSeq. Processing in the source paper ran as follows. The proprietary platform of the kit vendor was used for demultiplexing, trimming and gene mapping. The clones in this table, taken by TCRdb from immuneACCESS, are in-frame only. Not every clone is retained; where verified, under half of the shortfall comes from an unresolved V gene, and the cause of the rest is unknown. V and J calls and clone size follow that table, whereas D and trimming were derived from the DNA. For this sample the table gives roughly 130,000 clones, of which 80% were detected only once. Of the sample, 5.5% is held by the ten largest clones. Interpreted using the paper, the time point label stands for: week 11, during vaccination. Each vaccine dose was 300 ug of a 20-mer mutant IDH1 peptide in Montanide, given subcutaneously with topical imiquimod. Newly diagnosed WHO grade 3 or 4 IDH1-mutant astrocytomas showing loss of nuclear ATRX were present in the donors. The samples were drawn from NOA16, a multicentre, single-arm, open-label phase I trial in Germany that tested a mutant IDH1 peptide vaccine in humans for the first time. Genomic DNA for TCRB sequencing was extracted from EDTA blood using the DNeasy Blood and Tissue Kit.

Sequencing used PBMCs, obtained from a glioma patient whose treatment included an IDH1 peptide vaccine. The clonotype comes from a man aged 35 to 55 with glioma. Recombination joined TRBV5-1 with TRBJ2-5; the D gene assignment is ambiguous. The CDR3 is CASSIEETQYF. The base sequence is TGCGCCAGCAGCATTGAAGAGACCCAGTACTTC.